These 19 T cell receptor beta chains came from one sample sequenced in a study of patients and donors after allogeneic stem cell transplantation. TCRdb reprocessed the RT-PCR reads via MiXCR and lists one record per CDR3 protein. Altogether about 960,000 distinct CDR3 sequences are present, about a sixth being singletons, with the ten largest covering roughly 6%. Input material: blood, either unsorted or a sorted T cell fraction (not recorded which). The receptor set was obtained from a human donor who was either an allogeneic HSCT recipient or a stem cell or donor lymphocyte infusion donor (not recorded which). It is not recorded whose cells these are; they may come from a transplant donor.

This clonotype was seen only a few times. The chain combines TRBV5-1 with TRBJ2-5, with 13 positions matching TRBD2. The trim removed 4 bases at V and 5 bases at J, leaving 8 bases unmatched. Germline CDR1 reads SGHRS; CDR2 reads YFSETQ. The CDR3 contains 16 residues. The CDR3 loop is CASSVGLAGVGETQYF. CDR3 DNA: TGCGCCAGCAGCGTCGGACTAGCGGGAGTAGGGGAGACCCAGTACTTC.

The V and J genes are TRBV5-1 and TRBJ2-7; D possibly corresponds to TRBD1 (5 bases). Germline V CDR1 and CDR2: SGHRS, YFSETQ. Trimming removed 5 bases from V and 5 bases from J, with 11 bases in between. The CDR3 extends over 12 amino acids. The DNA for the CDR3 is TGCGCCAGCAGTTCTTGGGGCGACGAGCAGTACTTC. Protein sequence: CASSSWGDEQYF.

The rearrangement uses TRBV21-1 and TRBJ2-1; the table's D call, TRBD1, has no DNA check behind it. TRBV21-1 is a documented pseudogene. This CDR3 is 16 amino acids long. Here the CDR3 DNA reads TGTGCCAGCAGCAAACCCGCGGGACAGGGATACAATGAGCAGTTCTTC. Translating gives CASSKPAGQGYNEQFF.

The CDR3 here is CASSFAVSTDTQYF. Written as DNA, the CDR3 is TGTGCCAGCAGCTTCGCAGTTAGCACAGATACGCAGTATTTT. V and J are TRBV7-9 and TRBJ2-3; D is undetermined. Trimming took 3 bases from V and 0 from J, leaving 7 bases between them. The CDR3 totals 14 residues. Looked up from germline, CDR1 is SEHNR and CDR2 is FQNEAQ (reference sequence).

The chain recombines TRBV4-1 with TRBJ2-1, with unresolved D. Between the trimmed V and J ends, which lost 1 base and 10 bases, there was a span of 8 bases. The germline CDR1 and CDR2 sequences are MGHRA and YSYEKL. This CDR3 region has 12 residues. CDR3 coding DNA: TGCGCCAGCAGCCAAGTCCCAGTAGAGCAGTTCTTC. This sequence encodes CASSQVPVEQFF.

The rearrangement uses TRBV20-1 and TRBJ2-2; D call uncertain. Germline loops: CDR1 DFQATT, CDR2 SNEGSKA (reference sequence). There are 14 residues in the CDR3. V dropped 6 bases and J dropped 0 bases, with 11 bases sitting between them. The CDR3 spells CSAPKSTNTGELFF. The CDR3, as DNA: TGCAGTGCGCCAAAATCCACGAACACCGGGGAGCTGTTTTTT.

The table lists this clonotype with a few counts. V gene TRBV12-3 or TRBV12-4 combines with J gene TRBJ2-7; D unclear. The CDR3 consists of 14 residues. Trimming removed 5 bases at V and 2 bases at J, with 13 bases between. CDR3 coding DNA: TGTGCCAGCAGTCCTCAAGATGGAACCTACGAGCAGTACTTC. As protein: CASSPQDGTYEQYF.

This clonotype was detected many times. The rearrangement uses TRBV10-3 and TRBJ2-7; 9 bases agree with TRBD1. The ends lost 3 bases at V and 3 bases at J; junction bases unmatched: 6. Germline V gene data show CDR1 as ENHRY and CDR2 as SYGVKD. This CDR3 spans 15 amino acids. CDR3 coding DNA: TGTGCCATCAGTGATTCCGGACAGGGGATCTACGAGCAGTACTTC. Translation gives CAISDSGQGIYEQYF.

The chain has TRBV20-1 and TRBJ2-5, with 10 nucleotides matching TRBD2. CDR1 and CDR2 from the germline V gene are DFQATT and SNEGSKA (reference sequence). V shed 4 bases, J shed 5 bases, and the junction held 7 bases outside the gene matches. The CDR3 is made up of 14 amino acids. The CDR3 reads CSATAGGPWETQYF. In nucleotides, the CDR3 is TGCAGTGCTACAGCGGGAGGGCCATGGGAGACCCAGTACTTC.

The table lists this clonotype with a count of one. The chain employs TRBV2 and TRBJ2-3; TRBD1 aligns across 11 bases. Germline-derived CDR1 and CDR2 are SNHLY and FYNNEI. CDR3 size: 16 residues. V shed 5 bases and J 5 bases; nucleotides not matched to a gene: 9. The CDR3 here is CASSLLRTGGRDTQYF. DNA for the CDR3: TGTGCCAGCAGTCTCCTTAGGACAGGGGGCAGAGATACGCAGTATTTT.

The CDR3 loop is CASSFLDPNYGYTF. The CDR3 bases are TGTGCCAGCAGCTTTTTAGATCCTAACTATGGCTACACCTTC. This rearrangement joins TRBV5-5 to TRBJ1-2; D call uncertain. The CDR3 loop spans 14 amino acids. The V gene lost 2 bases and the J gene lost 0 bases, with 8 bases spanning the gap. The germline V gene has CDR1 SGHKS and CDR2 YYEKEE (reference sequence).

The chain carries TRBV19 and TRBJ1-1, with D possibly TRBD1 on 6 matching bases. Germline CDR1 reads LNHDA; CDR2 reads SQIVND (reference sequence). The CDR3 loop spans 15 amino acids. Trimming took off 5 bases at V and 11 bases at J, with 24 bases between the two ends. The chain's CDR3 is CASSFPSKGGQRAFF. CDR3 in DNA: TGTGCCAGTAGTTTCCCGTCAAAGGGGGGTCAAAGGGCTTTCTTT.

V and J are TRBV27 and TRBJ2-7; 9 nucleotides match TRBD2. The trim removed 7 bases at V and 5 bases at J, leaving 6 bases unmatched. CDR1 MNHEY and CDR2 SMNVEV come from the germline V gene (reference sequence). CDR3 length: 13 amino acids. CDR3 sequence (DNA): TGTGCCAGCACGGCGGGAGGGTTCCACGAGCAGTACTTC. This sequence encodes CASTAGGFHEQYF.

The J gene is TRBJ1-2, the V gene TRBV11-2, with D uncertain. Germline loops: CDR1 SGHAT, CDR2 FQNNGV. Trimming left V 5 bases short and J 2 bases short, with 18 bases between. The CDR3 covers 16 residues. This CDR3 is CASSDSKRAANYGYTF. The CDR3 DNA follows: TGTGCCAGCAGCGATTCAAAACGGGCAGCGAACTATGGCTACACCTTC.

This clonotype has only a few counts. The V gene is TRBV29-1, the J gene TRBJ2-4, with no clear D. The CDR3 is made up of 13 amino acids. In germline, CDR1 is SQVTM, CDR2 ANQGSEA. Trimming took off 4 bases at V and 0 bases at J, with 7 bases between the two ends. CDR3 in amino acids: CSVVLVAKNIQYF. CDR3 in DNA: TGCAGCGTTGTTCTAGTAGCCAAAAACATTCAGTACTTC.

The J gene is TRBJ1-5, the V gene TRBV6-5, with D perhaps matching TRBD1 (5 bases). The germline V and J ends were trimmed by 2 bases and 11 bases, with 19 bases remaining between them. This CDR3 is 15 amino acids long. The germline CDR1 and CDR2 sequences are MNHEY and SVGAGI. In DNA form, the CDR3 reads TGTGCCAGCAGTTACGGGACGGATCCTCAACCTGCCCAGCATTTT. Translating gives CASSYGTDPQPAQHF.

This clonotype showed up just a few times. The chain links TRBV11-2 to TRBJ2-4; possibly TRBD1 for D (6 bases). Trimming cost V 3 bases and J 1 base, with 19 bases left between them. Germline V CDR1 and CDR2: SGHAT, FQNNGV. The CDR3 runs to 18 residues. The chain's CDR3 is CASSLYVTGLGAKNIQYF. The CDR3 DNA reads TGTGCCAGCAGCTTGTATGTTACAGGGTTAGGGGCCAAAAACATTCAGTACTTC.

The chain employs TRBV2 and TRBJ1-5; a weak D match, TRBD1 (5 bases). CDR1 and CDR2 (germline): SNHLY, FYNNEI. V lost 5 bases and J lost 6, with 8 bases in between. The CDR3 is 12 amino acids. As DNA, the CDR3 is TGTGCCAGCAGTAGGGACTTTCAGCCCCAGCATTTT. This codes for CASSRDFQPQHF.

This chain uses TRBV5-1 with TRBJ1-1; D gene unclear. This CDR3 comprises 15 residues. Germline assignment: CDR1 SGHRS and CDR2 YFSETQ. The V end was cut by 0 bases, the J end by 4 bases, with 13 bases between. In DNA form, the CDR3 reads TGCGCCAGCAGCTTGGCCGTAGAAAGACCCACTGAAGCTTTCTTT. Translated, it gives CASSLAVERPTEAFF.